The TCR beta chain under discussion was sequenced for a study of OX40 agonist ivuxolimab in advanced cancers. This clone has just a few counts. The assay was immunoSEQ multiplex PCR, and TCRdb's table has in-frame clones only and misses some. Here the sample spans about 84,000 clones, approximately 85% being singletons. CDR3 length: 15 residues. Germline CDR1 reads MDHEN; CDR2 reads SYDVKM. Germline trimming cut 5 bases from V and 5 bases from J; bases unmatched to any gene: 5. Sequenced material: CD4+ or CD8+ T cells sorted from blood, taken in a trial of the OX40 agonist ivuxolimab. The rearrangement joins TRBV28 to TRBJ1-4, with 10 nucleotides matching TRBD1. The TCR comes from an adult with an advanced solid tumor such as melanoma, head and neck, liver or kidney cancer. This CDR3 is CASSLGGQGNEKLFF. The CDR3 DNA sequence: TGTGCCAGCAGTCTAGGGGGACAGGGGAATGAAAAACTGTTTTTT.